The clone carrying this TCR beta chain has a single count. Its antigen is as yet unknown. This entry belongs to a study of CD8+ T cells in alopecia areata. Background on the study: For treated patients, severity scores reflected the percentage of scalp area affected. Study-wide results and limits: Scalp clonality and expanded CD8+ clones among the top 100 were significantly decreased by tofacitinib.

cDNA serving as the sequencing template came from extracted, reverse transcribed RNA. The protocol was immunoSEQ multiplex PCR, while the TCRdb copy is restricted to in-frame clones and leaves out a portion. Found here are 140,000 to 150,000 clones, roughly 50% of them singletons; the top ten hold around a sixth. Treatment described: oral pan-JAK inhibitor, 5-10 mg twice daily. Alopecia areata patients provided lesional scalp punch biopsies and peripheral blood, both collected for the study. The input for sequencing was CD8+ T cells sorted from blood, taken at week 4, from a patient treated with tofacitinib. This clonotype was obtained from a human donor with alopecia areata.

This chain's CDR3 is CASSQATGAAFF. The CDR3 DNA follows: TGCGCCAGCAGCCAAGCGACAGGGGCAGCTTTCTTT. The rearrangement links TRBV4-1 to TRBJ1-1, with TRBD1 matching 8 bases. The CDR3 totals 12 residues. V trimming: 1 base; J trimming: 10 bases; junction bases outside the gene matches: 2. Looked up from germline, CDR1 is MGHRA and CDR2 is YSYEKL.